The 2 T cell receptor beta chains listed next were all sequenced from one sample in a study of cytomegalovirus exposure and HLA in healthy donors. PCR was performed using 60 Vbeta and 13 Jbeta primers. The data were produced by immunoSEQ multiplex PCR, yet TCRdb's version contains in-frame clones alone and is incomplete. The table lists 100,000 to 150,000 clones, about 80% of them singletons. The sequenced material came from PBMCs. The receptors shown here come from a man in his forties in good health and CMV-seronegative.

The chain uses TRBV6-1 and TRBJ2-5, with 7 bases matching TRBD2. Germline V gives CDR1 MNHNS, CDR2 SASEGT. This CDR3 is 15 amino acids long. With 7 bases clipped from V and 3 bases from J, the junction kept 11 bases outside the gene matches. Written as DNA, the CDR3 is TGTGCCAGCACCCAGACTAGCCGACGAGAAGAGACCCAGTACTTC. Translated, it gives CASTQTSRREETQYF.

The rearrangement uses TRBV6-5 and TRBJ2-7, with a tentative D call TRBD1 (6 bases). CDR3 size: 15 residues. Trimming removed 2 bases at V and 5 bases at J, with 16 bases between. Per germline, CDR1 MNHEY and CDR2 SVGAGI. CDR3 sequence reads: CASSYALGGGDEQYF. The CDR3 nucleotides read TGTGCCAGCAGTTACGCCCTAGGGGGTGGGGACGAGCAGTACTTC.